This T cell receptor (beta chain) was obtained from a study of cytotoxic CD8 clonotypes in ibrutinib-treated CLL. Study results and limitations: Circulating CD8+ T-cell counts were tracked by baseline clonality, which exceeded that of age-matched healthy donors.

Sequencing was designed to attain a depth spanning 1 in 200,000 to 1 in 1 million T cells. Produced via immunoSEQ multiplex PCR; TCRdb's table is partial and in-frame only. The table has about 140,000 clones, roughly 90% seen once; the top ten hold approximately 10%. About this clone: Antigen specificity is unknown.

The clonotype originates from a human donor with chronic lymphocytic leukemia. The specimen was PBMCs, collected after 12 months of ibrutinib treatment.

DNA of the CDR3: TGTGCCAGCAGCCAATCAGGGACAGGGGGCAACGAGCAGTACTTC. Translated, it gives CASSQSGTGGNEQYF. The rearrangement joins TRBV16 to TRBJ2-7; 12 bases match TRBD1. CDR1 is KGHSY and CDR2 is FQNENV in the germline V gene. V lost 0 bases and J lost 5; bases outside the gene matches: 2. This CDR3 contains 15 residues.